The rows below give T cell receptor beta chains drawn from one sample of a study of chemoradiotherapy in HPV16-positive cancers. Clones were read by immunoSEQ multiplex PCR, and TCRdb kept only the in-frame ones, dropping some. The table shows about 6,600 clones, with around 80% occurring only once. Sequencing was performed on tumor tissue, taken from a patient who underwent chemoradiotherapy. The receptors stem from a human donor with HPV-associated anogenital cancer. Each CDR3 is given with its conserved first and last residue. The D gene is left open where the match is weak. Only some rows state a clone size, as once, few, many or a class for expanded clones.

TRBD2,TRBV25-1,TRBJ2-2,-,CASSDSGTSGGNTGELFF,TGTGCCAGCAGTGATTCCGGGACTAGCGGGGGGAACACCGGGGAGCTGTTTTTT
-,TRBV20-1,TRBJ2-5,few,CSASRTETQYF,TGCAGTGCTAGTAGAACAGAGACCCAGTACTTC
-,TRBV5-6,TRBJ1-3,-,CASILPVDAITSGNTIYF,TGTGCCAGCATCCTACCGGTCGACGCCATCACCTCTGGAAACACCATATATTTT
-,TRBV11-2,TRBJ1-1,-,CASSLRRTEAFF,TGTGCCAGCAGCCTAAGACGGACTGAAGCTTTCTTT
-,TRBV7-6,TRBJ1-6,-,CASSLQNNSPLHF,TGTGCCAGCAGCTTACAAAATAATTCACCCCTCCACTTT
-,TRBV29-1,TRBJ2-5,few,CSVLGVRGARETQYF,TGCAGCGTTTTGGGCGTTCGGGGGGCTCGGGAGACCCAGTACTTC
-,TRBV28,TRBJ2-7,-,CASSWGWEQYF,TGTGCCAGCAGTTGGGGTTGGGAGCAGTACTTC
TRBD1,TRBV28,TRBJ2-1,-,CASSLGQAGVNEQFF,TGTGCCAGCAGTTTGGGACAGGCTGGGGTTAATGAGCAGTTCTTC
-,TRBV7-2,TRBJ1-3,large,CASSLSASSGNTIYF,TGTGCCAGCAGCTTATCGGCTTCCTCTGGAAACACCATATATTTT
TRBD1,TRBV28,TRBJ2-5,-,CASSVGQNQETQYF,TGTGCCAGCAGTGTGGGACAGAACCAAGAGACCCAGTACTTC
-,TRBV20-1,TRBJ2-3,-,CSARARNTQYF,TGCAGTGCTAGGGCTAGGAATACGCAGTATTTT
-,TRBV30,TRBJ2-7,once,CAHDSSAREQYF,TGTGCCCACGACAGTTCTGCCCGCGAGCAGTACTTC
-,TRBV6-5,TRBJ1-2,-,CASSRGANYGYTF,TGTGCCAGCAGCAGGGGAGCTAACTATGGCTACACCTTC
-,TRBV7-3,TRBJ1-1,-,CASSGGGGTEAFF,TGTGCCAGCAGCGGAGGGGGAGGTACTGAAGCTTTCTTT
-,TRBV30,TRBJ1-2,-,CAWSLLLVEQAGGYTF,TGTGCCTGGAGTCTCCTTCTCGTAGAGCAGGCGGGGGGCTACACCTTC
-,TRBV4-2,TRBJ2-5,-,CASSQDGRETQYF,TGTGCCAGCAGCCAAGATGGGAGAGAGACCCAGTACTTC
-,TRBV27,TRBJ1-3,-,CASSLSGSSGNTIYF,TGTGCCAGCAGTTTATCGGGGAGCTCTGGAAACACCATATATTTT
-,TRBV6-6,TRBJ2-7,-,CASTHGNRRAREQYF,TGTGCCAGCACCCACGGGAACAGGCGGGCTCGGGAGCAGTACTTC
-,TRBV4-1,TRBJ1-2,-,CASSQDYSTNYGYTF,TGCGCCAGCAGCCAAGATTATAGCACTAACTATGGCTACACCTTC
-,TRBV28,TRBJ1-2,-,CASENWDRKNYGYTF,TGTGCCAGCGAGAACTGGGACCGCAAAAACTATGGCTACACCTTC
-,TRBV19,TRBJ1-5,-,CATPIFGGAPNQPQHF,TGTGCCACCCCTATTTTCGGGGGGGCTCCGAATCAGCCCCAGCATTTT
-,TRBV21-1,TRBJ2-5,once,CASSKDPPRETQYF,TGTGCCAGCAGCAAAGATCCCCCCAGGGAGACCCAGTACTTC
-,TRBV7-9,TRBJ2-1,-,CASSLEAFSHDSYNEQFF,TGTGCCAGCAGCTTAGAGGCCTTTAGCCACGACTCCTACAATGAGCAGTTCTTC
-,TRBV29-1,TRBJ1-2,-,CSVDRAGYTF,TGCAGCGTTGACAGGGCGGGCTACACCTTC
-,TRBV15,TRBJ1-5,-,CATSRGFNQPQHF,TGTGCCACCAGCAGAGGGTTTAATCAGCCCCAGCATTTT